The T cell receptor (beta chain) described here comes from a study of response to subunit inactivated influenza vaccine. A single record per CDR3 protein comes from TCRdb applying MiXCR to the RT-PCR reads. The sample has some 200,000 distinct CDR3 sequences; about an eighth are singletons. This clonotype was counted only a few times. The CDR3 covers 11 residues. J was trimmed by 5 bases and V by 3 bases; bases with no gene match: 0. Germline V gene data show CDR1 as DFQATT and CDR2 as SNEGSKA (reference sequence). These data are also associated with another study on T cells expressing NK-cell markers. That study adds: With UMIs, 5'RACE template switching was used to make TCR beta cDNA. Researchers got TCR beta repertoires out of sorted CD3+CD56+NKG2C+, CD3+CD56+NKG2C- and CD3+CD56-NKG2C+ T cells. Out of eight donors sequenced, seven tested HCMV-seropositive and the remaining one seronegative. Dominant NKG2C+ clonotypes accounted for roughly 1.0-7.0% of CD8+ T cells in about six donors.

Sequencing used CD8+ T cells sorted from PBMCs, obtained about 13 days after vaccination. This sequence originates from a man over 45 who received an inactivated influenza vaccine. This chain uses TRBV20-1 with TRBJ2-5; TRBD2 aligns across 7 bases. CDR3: CSARGGETQYF. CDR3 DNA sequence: TGCAGTGCTAGGGGGGGGGAGACCCAGTACTTC.